In this sample, the clone carrying this TCR beta chain turned up many times. What it binds is unknown. The entry originates in a study of T cells in Graves' hyperthyroidism and ophthalmopathy. Trimming took off 1 base at V and 6 bases at J, with 22 bases between the two ends. Germline assignment: CDR1 SGHVS and CDR2 FNYEAQ. The CDR3 loop spans 17 amino acids. Absence of ophthalmopathy progression within 18 months defined stable Graves' hyperthyroidism. It was RNA transcripts that yielded the amplified TCR beta CDR3 regions. The HTBI primer set served for first-round RT-PCR of the TCR CDR3. TCRdb passed the multiplex PCR reads through MiXCR, listing each CDR3 protein once. The data hold approximately 520,000 distinct CDR3 sequences, with 20% observed a single time. Points from the study as a whole: Among clonotypes expanded in thyroid above 0.001, most were also found in blood.

The chain uses TRBV7-6 and TRBJ2-7; D is tentatively TRBD1 or TRBD2 (5 bases each). Sequenced material: blood. This TCR derives from a man younger than 35 with Graves' hyperthyroidism. CDR3: CASSLGNPGRASSEQYF. The CDR3 region has the DNA TGTGCCAGCAGCTTAGGGAATCCGGGACGGGCCTCTTCCGAGCAGTACTTC. Full variable domain (missing parts from reference TRBV7-6 and TRBJ2-7): GAGVSQSPRYKVTKRGQDVALRCDPISGHVSLYWYRQALGQGPEFLTYFNYEAQQDKSGLPNDRFSAERPEGSISTLTIQRTEQRDSAMYRCASSLGNPGRASSEQYFGPGTRLTVT.